The 3 T cell receptor beta chains below were found in one sample sequenced in a study of cytomegalovirus exposure and HLA in healthy donors. 60 Vbeta and 13 Jbeta primers were used in PCR. TCRdb's table, derived via immunoSEQ multiplex PCR, lists solely in-frame clones and lacks some. Its listing shows tens of thousands of clones. The source material was PBMCs. These receptors were taken from a man aged 50-59 years in good health and CMV-seronegative.

The chain recombines TRBV6-4 with TRBJ2-7, with 9 bases matching TRBD1. The CDR3 sequence is 15 residues long. Unmatched junction bases numbered 12, after V lost 6 bases and J lost 6 bases. Germline V gene data show CDR1 as MRHNA and CDR2 as SNTAGT. The CDR3 region is CASRAGTGHTSEQYF. CDR3 DNA sequence: TGTGCCAGCAGGGCCGGGACAGGGCATACTAGCGAGCAGTACTTC.

The gene calls are TRBV2 and TRBJ2-5; the D is unclear. The CDR3 runs 15 residues. Germline CDR1 is SNHLY and CDR2 is FYNNEI. Trimming removed 0 bases at V and 0 bases at J, with 8 bases between. The DNA of the CDR3 is TGTGCCAGCAGTGAAGCGCTTCACTACCAAGAGACCCAGTACTTC. Protein product: CASSEALHYQETQYF. Looking up the rest from reference TRBV2 and TRBJ2-5 gives the full variable domain: EPEVTQTPSHQVTQMGQEVILRCVPISNHLYFYWYRQILGQKVEFLVSFYNNEISEKSEIFDDQFSVERPDGSNFTLKIRSTKLEDSAMYFCASSEALHYQETQYFGPGTRLLVL.

The rearrangement joins TRBV9 to TRBJ2-3; D perhaps matches TRBD2 (6 bases). The germline gives CDR1 SGDLS, CDR2 YYNGEE. The V end was cut by 0 bases, the J end by 4 bases, with 15 bases between. The CDR3 length is 16 residues. CDR3 DNA: TGTGCCAGCAGCGTAGTCGGGGGAGTCTTTCCAGATACGCAGTATTTT. The encoded protein is CASSVVGGVFPDTQYF.